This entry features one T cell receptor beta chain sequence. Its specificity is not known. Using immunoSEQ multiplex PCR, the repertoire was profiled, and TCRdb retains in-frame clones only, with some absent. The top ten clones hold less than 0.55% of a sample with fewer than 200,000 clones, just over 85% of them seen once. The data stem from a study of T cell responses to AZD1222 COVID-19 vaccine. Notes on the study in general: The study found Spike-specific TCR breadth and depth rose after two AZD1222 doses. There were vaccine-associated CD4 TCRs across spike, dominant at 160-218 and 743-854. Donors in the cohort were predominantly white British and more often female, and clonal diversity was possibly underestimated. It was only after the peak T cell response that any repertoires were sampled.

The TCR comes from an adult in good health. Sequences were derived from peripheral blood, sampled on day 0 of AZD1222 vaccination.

CDR3 protein: CATQLARGGNQPQHF. The CDR3 DNA sequence: TGTGCCACCCAATTGGCCCGAGGGGGTAATCAGCCCCAGCATTTT. J is TRBJ1-5 and V is TRBV24-1; D might be TRBD1 (6 bases). From germline, CDR1 is KGHDR and CDR2 SFDVKD. The CDR3 has 15 amino acids. The V end was cut by 9 bases, the J end by 4 bases, with 18 bases between.